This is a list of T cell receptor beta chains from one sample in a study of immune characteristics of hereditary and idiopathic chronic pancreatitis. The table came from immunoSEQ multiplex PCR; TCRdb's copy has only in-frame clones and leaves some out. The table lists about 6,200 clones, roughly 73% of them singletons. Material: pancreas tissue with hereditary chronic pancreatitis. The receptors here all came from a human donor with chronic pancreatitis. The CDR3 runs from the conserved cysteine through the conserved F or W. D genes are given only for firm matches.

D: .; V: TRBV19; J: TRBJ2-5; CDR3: CASTDTDLETQYF
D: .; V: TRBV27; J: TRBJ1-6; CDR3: CASSKRGAVSPLHF
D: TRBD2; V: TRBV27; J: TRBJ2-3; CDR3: CASSLSRTSGGSTDTQYF
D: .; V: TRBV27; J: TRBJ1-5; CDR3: CASSSGQGNQPQHF
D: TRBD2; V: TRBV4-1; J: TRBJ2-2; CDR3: CASSQDRLAGGQVGELFF
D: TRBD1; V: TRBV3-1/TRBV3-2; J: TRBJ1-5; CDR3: CASTEEGAPNQPQHF
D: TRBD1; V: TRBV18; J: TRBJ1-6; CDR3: CASSPRDSYSPLHF
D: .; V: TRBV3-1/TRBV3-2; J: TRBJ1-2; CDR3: CASSAQVPGSYTF
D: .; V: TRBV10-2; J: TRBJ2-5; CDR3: CASLAPGTETQYF
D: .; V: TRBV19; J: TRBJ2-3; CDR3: CASSVGDPGTDTQYF
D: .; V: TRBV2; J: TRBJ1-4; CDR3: CASSEIRGQEKLFF
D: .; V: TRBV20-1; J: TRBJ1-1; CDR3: CRPLQGGEAFF
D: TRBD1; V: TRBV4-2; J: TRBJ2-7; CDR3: CASSQGGTGSYEQYF
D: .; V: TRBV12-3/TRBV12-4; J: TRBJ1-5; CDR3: CASSSDMGQPQHF
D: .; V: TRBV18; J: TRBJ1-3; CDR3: CASSLLSGSGNTIYF
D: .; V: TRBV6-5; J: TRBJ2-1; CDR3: CASSYSRGHEQFF
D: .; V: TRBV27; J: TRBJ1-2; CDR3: CASSFRTSNYGYTF
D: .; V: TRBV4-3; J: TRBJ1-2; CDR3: CASSQDRGGRLYGYTF
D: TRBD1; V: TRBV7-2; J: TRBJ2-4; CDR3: CASRGPGTGNIQYF
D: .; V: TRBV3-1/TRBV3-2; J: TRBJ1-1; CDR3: CASSRRQGSFEAFF
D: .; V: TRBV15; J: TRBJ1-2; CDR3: CATSRDDQGSYGYTF
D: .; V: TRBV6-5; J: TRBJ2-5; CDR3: CASSEASGGMETQYF
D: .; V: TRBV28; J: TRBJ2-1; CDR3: CASSSGEGNEQFF
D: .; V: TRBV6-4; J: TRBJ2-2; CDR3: CASAPGGHDTGELFF
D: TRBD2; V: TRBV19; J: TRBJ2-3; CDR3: CASSMSSGGLDTQYF
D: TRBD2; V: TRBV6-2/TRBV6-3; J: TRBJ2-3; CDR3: CASTPSEGLAGGKISSTDTQYF
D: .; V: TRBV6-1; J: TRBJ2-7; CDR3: CASSEAAGSSYEQYF
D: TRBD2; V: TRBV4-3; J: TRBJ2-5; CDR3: CASSQAGGGETQYF
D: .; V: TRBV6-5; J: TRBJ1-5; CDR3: CASSYGEDQPQHF
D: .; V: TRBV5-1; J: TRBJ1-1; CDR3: CASKNPSVDLTEAFF
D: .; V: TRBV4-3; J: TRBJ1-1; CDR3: CASSQDTYTEAFF
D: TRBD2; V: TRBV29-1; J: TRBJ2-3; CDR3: CSVVTGGGDTQYF
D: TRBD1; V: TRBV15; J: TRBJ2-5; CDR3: CATSRVGTEETQYF